The TCR beta chain under discussion was sequenced for a study of blood T cell repertoires in COVID-19. The authors' processing: Amplification from reference gene primers served as the basis for estimated nucleated cell counts. Method: immunoSEQ multiplex PCR; TCRdb's copy keeps in-frame clones and lacks some. V, J and clone size were drawn from that table, and D and trimming were deduced from the DNA. The table lists 330,000 or so clones, 87% of them singletons. CDR3 length: 13 amino acids. CDR1 is SEHNR, CDR2 FQNEAQ, per germline (reference sequence). The V end lost 5 bases, the J end lost 3 bases, and 11 bases lay between the germline ends.

Material: peripheral blood. This receptor was obtained from a young man with COVID-19, enrolled during active disease. This chain uses TRBV7-9 with TRBJ2-7; D is perhaps TRBD2 (5 bases). The CDR3 protein is CASSTEGGYEQYF. The CDR3 region has the DNA TGTGCCAGCAGCACAGAGGGCGGCTACGAGCAGTACTTC.